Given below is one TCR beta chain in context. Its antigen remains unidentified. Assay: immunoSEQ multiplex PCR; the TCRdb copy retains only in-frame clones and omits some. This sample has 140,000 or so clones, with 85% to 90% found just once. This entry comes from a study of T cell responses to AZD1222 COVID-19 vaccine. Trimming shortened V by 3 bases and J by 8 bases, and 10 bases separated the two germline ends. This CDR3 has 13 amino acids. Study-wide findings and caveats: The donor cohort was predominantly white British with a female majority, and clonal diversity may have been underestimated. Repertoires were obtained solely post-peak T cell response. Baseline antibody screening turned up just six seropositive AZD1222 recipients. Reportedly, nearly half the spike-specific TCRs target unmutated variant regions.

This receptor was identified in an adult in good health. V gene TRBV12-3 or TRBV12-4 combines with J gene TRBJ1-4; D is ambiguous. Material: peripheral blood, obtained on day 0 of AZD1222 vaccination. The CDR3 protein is CASSFGGIEKLFF. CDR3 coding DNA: TGTGCCAGCAGTTTCGGTGGGATCGAAAAACTGTTTTTT.